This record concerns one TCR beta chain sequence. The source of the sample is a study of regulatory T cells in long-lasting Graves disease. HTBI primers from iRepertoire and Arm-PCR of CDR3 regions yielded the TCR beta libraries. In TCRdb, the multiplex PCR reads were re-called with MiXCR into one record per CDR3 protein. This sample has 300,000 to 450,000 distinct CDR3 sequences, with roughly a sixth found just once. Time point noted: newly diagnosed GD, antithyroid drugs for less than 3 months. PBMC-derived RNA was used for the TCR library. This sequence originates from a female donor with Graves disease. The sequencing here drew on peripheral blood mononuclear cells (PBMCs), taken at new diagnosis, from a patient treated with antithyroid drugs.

In DNA, the CDR3 is TGCAGTGCCAGATCTGGGGGACCCACAGATACGCAGTATTTT. It encodes CSARSGGPTDTQYF. V usage is TRBV20-1 and J usage is TRBJ2-3; D is perhaps TRBD1 or TRBD2 (5 bases each). This CDR3 is 14 amino acids long. Trimming stripped 6 bases from V and 2 bases from J, with 15 bases between. Germline V lookup: CDR1 DFQATT, CDR2 SNEGSKA (reference sequence).